The 26 T cell receptor beta chains below were found in one sample sequenced in a study of molecular identifiers for immune sequencing clone quantification. One entry per CDR3 protein results from TCRdb running MiXCR on the PCR reads. The sample records 90,000 or so distinct CDR3 sequences, about 23% being singletons. The sequenced sample consisted of naive CD8+ T cells from blood, with Jurkat cell RNA spiked in. Described subset: FACS-sorted CD8+CD4-CCR7+CD45RA+ naive T cells. The receptor set was obtained from a human donor in good health. Some libraries in this study had Jurkat cell RNA spiked in.

This clonotype was recorded many times. CDR3 nucleotides: TGCGCCAGCAGTCCCGCTTTGAGGGATAGAGCCTACAATGAGCAGTTCTTC. This translates into CASSPALRDRAYNEQFF. The chain links TRBV23-1 to TRBJ2-1, with D perhaps matching TRBD2 (5 bases). TRBV23-1 is an ORF, with its function uncertain. The CDR3 runs to 17 residues. V lost 4 bases to trimming and J lost 2 bases, with 18 bases between them.

This clonotype was observed at least ten times. The gene calls are TRBV7-2 and TRBJ2-1, with TRBD2 identical over 14 bases. Germline CDR1 and CDR2: SGHTA and FQGNSA. This CDR3 has 14 residues. J gave up 11 bases and V 5 bases, and 5 bases lay outside the gene matches. CDR3 residues: CASSVGLAGVKQFF. The CDR3, as DNA: TGTGCCAGCAGCGTGGGACTAGCGGGAGTTAAGCAGTTCTTC. Based on the CDR3 plus reference TRBV7-2 and TRBJ2-1, the full variable domain is GAGVSQSPSNKVTEKGKDVELRCDPISGHTALYWYRQSLGQGLEFLIYFQGNSAPDKSGLPSDRFSAERTGGSVSTLTIQRTQQEDSAVYLCASSVGLAGVKQFFGPGTRLTVL.

This clonotype came up many times. The CDR3 DNA sequence: TGTGCCAGCAGTCTAAGGCAGGGGCTGAGGACTGAAGCTTTCTTT. As protein: CASSLRQGLRTEAFF. The chain links TRBV28 to TRBJ1-1; possibly TRBD1 for D (6 bases). Germline CDR1 is MDHEN and CDR2 is SYDVKM. This CDR3 is built from 15 residues. The V end was cut by 5 bases, the J end by 5 bases, with 18 bases between.

The gene calls are TRBV6-6 and TRBJ1-2, with D possibly TRBD1 on 5 matching bases. In germline, CDR1 is MNHNY, CDR2 SVGAGI (reference sequence). CDR3 length equals 16 residues. V lost 6 bases and J lost 5, with 22 bases in between. DNA for the CDR3: TGTGCCAGCAGCGAATCCGGGACGTCCGTCCTTTATGGCTACACCTTC. Translation gives CASSESGTSVLYGYTF.

This clonotype was seen a single time. A read error may explain this, as a much larger clone is one base away. Because it lacks the conserved phenylalanine or tryptophan at the end, this CDR3 is likely a read error. V is TRBV12-3 or TRBV12-4 and J is TRBJ1-5, with D perhaps TRBD1 (6 bases). Trimming stripped 5 bases from V and 12 bases from J, with 14 bases between. There are 12 residues in the CDR3. CDR3 DNA sequence: TGTGCCAGCAGTCTTACGGGACAAATCCAGCATTCT. It yields the protein CASSLTGQIQHS.

As regards this clonotype: Germline is not matched at one junction end, which may reflect a read error. The CDR3 DNA follows: TGTGCCAGCAGTGAGGCCTACGTGCAGTACTTC. Translation gives CASSEAYVQYF. The chain couples TRBV6-1 to TRBJ2-7; D unclear. Germline CDR1 and CDR2: MNHNS and SASEGT. The CDR3 covers 11 residues.

The chain links TRBV4-3 to TRBJ2-1, with 10 nucleotides matching TRBD2. CDR1 is LGHNA and CDR2 is YSLEER in the germline V gene. The CDR3 runs 16 residues. J lost 6 bases, V lost 3 bases, and 8 bases had no gene match. Here the CDR3 DNA reads TGCGCCAGCAGCCACGGAATACTAGCGGGGATCAATGAGCAGTTCTTC. Translating gives CASSHGILAGINEQFF.

The table lists this clonotype with many counts. This chain uses TRBV27 with TRBJ2-7; D assignment may be TRBD1 or TRBD2 (5 bases each). V lost 2 bases, J lost 3 bases, and 14 bases lay in between. This CDR3 is 15 amino acids long. The germline CDR1 and CDR2 sequences are MNHEY and SMNVEV (reference sequence). The CDR3 sequence: CASSLGTGLNYEQYF. The CDR3 nucleotides read TGTGCCAGCAGTTTAGGGACCGGCCTTAACTACGAGCAGTACTTC.

This clonotype was seen repeatedly, ten times or more. The CDR3 DNA reads as TGCGCCAGCAGCTTGGTCGGGACCACCTACGAGCAGTACTTC. Its protein product is CASSLVGTTYEQYF. The chain recombines TRBV5-1 with TRBJ2-7; D is perhaps TRBD1 or TRBD2 (5 bases each). Trimming removed 0 bases at V and 2 bases at J, with 9 bases between. Germline assignment: CDR1 SGHRS and CDR2 YFSETQ. CDR3 length: 14 amino acids.

In this sample, this clonotype turned up a few times. V is TRBV4-1 and J is TRBJ2-1; 9 bases line up with TRBD1. The CDR3 is 15 residues long. Germline CDR1 is MGHRA and CDR2 is YSYEKL. Unmatched junction bases numbered 4, after V lost 3 bases and J lost 4 bases. CDR3 loop: CASSHRQGGYNEQFF. CDR3 nucleotides: TGCGCCAGCAGCCATCGACAGGGGGGATACAATGAGCAGTTCTTC.

This clonotype was seen more than once but under ten times. A much larger clonotype is one base distant, so this may be a read error. The V gene is TRBV7-9, the J gene TRBJ2-2; D might be TRBD2 (5 bases). Germline V CDR1 and CDR2: SEHNR, FQNEAQ (reference sequence). CDR3 length: 15 residues. The CDR3 loop is CASSFLRANTGELVF. The DNA of the CDR3 is TGTGCCAGCAGCTTCCTACGGGCGAACACCGGGGAGCTGGTTTTT.

This clonotype was found a few times. This chain uses TRBV5-4 with TRBJ2-7; D is perhaps TRBD1 or TRBD2 (5 bases each). The CDR3 is 14 amino acids. Trimming left V 2 bases short and J 4 bases short, with 13 bases between. Germline loops: CDR1 SGHNT, CDR2 YYREEE (reference sequence). CDR3 in DNA: TGTGCCAGCAGCTTTCGGGGACCATCTTACGAGCAGTACTTC. Protein sequence: CASSFRGPSYEQYF.

With regard to this clonotype: A much bigger clone sits one base away, suggesting this may be a read error. The CDR3 region is CAGSEGGYEQYF. CDR3 sequence (DNA): TGTGCCGGCAGTGAAGGGGGGTACGAGCAGTACTTC. This sequence joins TRBV2 and TRBJ2-7; D tentatively reads TRBD1 or TRBD2 (6 bases each). The germline CDR1 and CDR2 sequences are SNHLY and FYNNEI. CDR3 size: 12 residues. Filled out from reference TRBV2 and TRBJ2-7, the complete variable domain reads EPEVTQTPSHQVTQMGQEVILRCVPISNHLYFYWYRQILGQKVEFLVSFYNNEISEKSEIFDDQFSVERPDGSNFTLKIRSTKLEDSAMYFCAGSEGGYEQYFGPGTRLTVT.

This clonotype was counted many times. The chain is built from TRBV7-9 and TRBJ1-1; D is undetermined. Trimming pared 2 bases from V and 2 bases from J, leaving 9 bases between. CDR3 length equals 14 residues. Germline V gene data show CDR1 as SEHNR and CDR2 as FQNEAQ (reference sequence). This CDR3 is CASSLSGSNTEAFF. The DNA for the CDR3 is TGTGCCAGCAGCTTATCTGGCAGCAACACTGAAGCTTTCTTT.

The chain couples TRBV7-6 to TRBJ2-7, with 7 bases identical to TRBD2. J was trimmed by 3 bases and V by 1 base; bases with no gene match: 3. CDR1 is SGHVS and CDR2 is FNYEAQ in the germline V gene. This CDR3 is 14 amino acids long. The CDR3: CASSLVSSGYEQYF. The CDR3, as DNA: TGTGCCAGCAGCTTAGTGTCTAGCGGCTACGAGCAGTACTTC.

Turning to this clonotype: A junction end diverges from the germline sequence, so it may reflect a read error. The V gene is TRBV25-1, the J gene TRBJ2-2; D may correspond to TRBD1 or TRBD2 (5 bases each). The CDR3 is 13 residues long. Germline V gene data show CDR1 as MGHDK and CDR2 as SYGVNS. CDR3 DNA: TGTGCCTGCAGTGAGGGGAGTACCGGGGAGCTGTTTTTT. Translation gives CACSEGSTGELFF.

The CDR3 nucleotides read TGCAGTGCTAGTGACCTTGAGCGGTGGGTCTACAATGAGCAGTTCTTC. As protein: CSASDLERWVYNEQFF. V usage is TRBV20-1 and J usage is TRBJ2-1, with D maybe TRBD2 (5 bases). Deletions cut 3 bases from V and 3 bases from J, with 18 bases between. This CDR3 has 16 residues. The germline gives CDR1 DFQATT, CDR2 SNEGSKA (reference sequence).

This clonotype appeared many times. The rearrangement joins TRBV19 to TRBJ2-7, with D hard to call. The CDR3 extends over 14 amino acids. V lost 1 base to trimming and J lost 5 bases, with 12 bases between them. Per germline, CDR1 LNHDA and CDR2 SQIVND (reference sequence). The CDR3 DNA is TGTGCCAGTAGTATAGTAGGACCTGGTAACGAGCAGTACTTC. Protein: CASSIVGPGNEQYF.

The table lists this clonotype with a few counts. The V gene is TRBV5-3, the J gene TRBJ2-5; the D is unclear. TRBV5-3 is an ORF, with its function uncertain. The CDR3 is made up of 14 amino acids. V lost 8 bases to trimming and J lost 4 bases, with 18 bases between them. CDR3 protein: CASSLVERGETQYF. The CDR3 bases are TGTGCCAGCAGCCTAGTGGAGCGCGGAGAGACCCAGTACTTC.

The V and J genes are TRBV3-1 and TRBJ1-3; D gene unclear. Trimming left V 1 base short and J 16 bases short, with 23 bases between. This CDR3 has 15 residues. Germline CDR1 is LGHDT and CDR2 is YNNKEL (reference sequence). CDR3 sequence reads: CASSQAYSSGNNMYF. Written as DNA, the CDR3 is TGTGCCAGCAGCCAAGCGTACAGCTCTGGAAACAACATGTATTTT.

This clonotype was observed many times. The V gene is TRBV6-2 or TRBV6-3, the J gene TRBJ1-1; weak D call: TRBD1 (6 bases). This CDR3 has 13 amino acids. Germline CDR1 MNHEY, CDR2 SVGEGT. V was clipped by 3 bases and J by 4 bases, with 9 bases between them. CDR3 nucleotide sequence: TGTGCCAGCAGTTATGGAGGGGGCACTGAAGCTTTCTTT. As protein: CASSYGGGTEAFF.

In its sample, this clonotype was seen a few times. V gene TRBV14 combines with J gene TRBJ2-5; D gene uncertain. V lost 4 bases, J lost 0 bases, and 3 bases lay in between. From germline, CDR1 is SGHDN and CDR2 FVKESK. CDR3 length: 12 amino acids. CDR3 residues: CASSLYQETQYF. For the CDR3, the DNA is TGTGCCAGCAGCCTATACCAAGAGACCCAGTACTTC. Full variable domain (outside the CDR3, taken from reference TRBV14 and TRBJ2-5): EAGVTQFPSHSVIEKGQTVTLRCDPISGHDNLYWYRRVMGKEIKFLLHFVKESKQDESGMPNNRFLAERTGGTYSTLKVQPAELEDSGVYFCASSLYQETQYFGPGTRLLVL.

A note on this clonotype: One base away lies a much larger clone, so this may be a sequencing read error. This sequence joins TRBV12-5 and TRBJ1-5, with D possibly being TRBD1 (6 bases). V was cut by 4 bases and J by 3 bases, with 13 bases left in between. The CDR3 has 15 amino acids. Germline values: CDR1 LGHNT, CDR2 FRNRAP. The CDR3 spells CASGYGQSFNQPQHF. Written as DNA, the CDR3 is TGTGCTAGTGGTTATGGACAGTCTTTCAATCAGCCCCAGCATTTT.

This clonotype has ten or more counts. The V gene is TRBV7-2, the J gene TRBJ2-3; D ambiguous. The CDR3 is 15 amino acids. V dropped 5 bases and J dropped 5 bases, with 17 bases sitting between them. Germline V gene lookup returns CDR1 SGHTA and CDR2 FQGNSA. DNA of the CDR3: TGTGCCAGCAGCCTAACCGTTTTCGGTGGAGATACGCAGTATTTT. Amino acids: CASSLTVFGGDTQYF.

This clonotype came up many times. CDR3 DNA sequence: TGTGCCAGCAGCTTTGTCAGGGGCGCAGATACGCAGTATTTT. Protein sequence: CASSFVRGADTQYF. V and J are TRBV7-9 and TRBJ2-3, with TRBD1 as a possible D gene (6 bases). Looked up from germline, CDR1 is SEHNR and CDR2 is FQNEAQ (reference sequence). There are 14 residues in the CDR3. V was cut by 3 bases and J by 4 bases, with 11 bases left in between.

V gene TRBV3-1 combines with J gene TRBJ1-2; D gene ambiguous. Germline CDR1 and CDR2: LGHDT and YNNKEL (reference sequence). Trimming removed 1 base at V and 0 bases at J, with 12 bases between. The CDR3 covers 16 residues. CDR3: CASSQVAGYPNYGYTF. CDR3 DNA: TGTGCCAGCAGCCAAGTTGCGGGCTACCCTAACTATGGCTACACCTTC.